This TCR beta chain was obtained from a study of blood T cell repertoires in COVID-19. Study-wide context: Samples of COVID-19 (acute and convalescent) were obtained from the United States, Italy and Spain. PBMCs, B-cell-depleted T cells, or T cells were the source of the cDNA or gDNA that made up the material.

J lost 6 bases, V lost 2 bases, and 4 bases had no gene match. Germline-derived CDR1 and CDR2 are LGHNA and YNFKEQ. The CDR3 loop spans 15 amino acids. As originally analysed: Amplified reference gene primers provided the basis for estimating nucleated cell counts. TCRdb's table, derived via immunoSEQ multiplex PCR, lists solely in-frame clones and lacks some. That table is the source of V, J and clone size, and D and trimming were worked out from the DNA. This sample has around 180,000 clones; 82% occur once, and the top ten carry under 5.5%. This TCR was sampled from a woman between 25 and 40 years old with acute or convalescent COVID-19. This chain links TRBV4-2 with TRBJ2-2; 9 bases are a match to TRBD1. Sequencing was performed on peripheral blood. CDR3 in amino acids: CASSQQQGAAGELFF. The CDR3 nucleotides are TGTGCCAGCAGCCAACAACAGGGGGCGGCCGGGGAGCTGTTTTTT.